Below are 11 T cell receptor beta chains sequenced from a single sample in a study of blood T cell repertoires in COVID-19. Repertoires were generated with immunoSEQ multiplex PCR, while TCRdb's copy carries only in-frame clones and drops some. The sample has 300,000 to 400,000 clones, 70% to 90% seen once. Sequenced sample: PBMCs or T cells enriched from blood (not recorded which). All receptors derive from a woman in her 30s with acute COVID-19.

This clone occurred once. The genes are TRBV1 and TRBJ2-2; TRBD2, the table's D call, was not compared with the DNA. TRBV1 is given as a pseudogene. This CDR3 has 16 amino acids. The CDR3 bases are TGCACCAGCAGCCAAGGCACTAGCGGGGGGTCCGGGGAGCTGTTTTTT. Amino acid sequence: CTSSQGTSGGSGELFF.

The chain couples TRBV12-5 to TRBJ1-5, with D possibly being TRBD1 (5 bases). CDR1 is LGHNT and CDR2 is FRNRAP in the germline V gene. This CDR3 is built from 13 residues. Trimming removed 2 bases from V and 4 bases from J, with 6 bases in between. CDR3: CASGLPGNQPQHF. The CDR3 DNA follows: TGTGCTAGTGGTTTGCCAGGGAATCAGCCCCAGCATTTT.

This chain joins TRBV14 and TRBJ2-5; D might be TRBD1 (6 bases). This CDR3 has 12 residues. V lost 0 bases to trimming and J lost 9 bases, with 8 bases between them. Germline V gives CDR1 SGHDN, CDR2 FVKESK. The CDR3 coding sequence is TGTGCCAGCAGCCAAGATTCAGGGGCCCAGTACTTC. This translates into CASSQDSGAQYF.

This CDR3 is CASSLLVTSEGQYF. CDR3 bases: TGCGCCAGCAGCCTACTAGTGACTAGCGAGGGGCAGTACTTC. The J gene is TRBJ2-7, the V gene TRBV5-1; TRBD2 agrees at 8 bases. The V gene's germline CDR1 is SGHRS and CDR2 YFSETQ. The J segment lost 9 bases and the V segment lost 4 bases, leaving 12 bases of the junction unmatched. CDR3 length: 14 amino acids. Together with reference TRBV5-1 and TRBJ2-7, the CDR3 gives the full variable domain: KAGVTQTPRYLIKTRGQQVTLSCSPISGHRSVSWYQQTPGQGLQFLFEYFSETQRNKGNFPGRFSGRQFSNSRSEMNVSTLELGDSALYLCASSLLVTSEGQYFGPGTRLTVT.

This clone was detected only once. The V gene is TRBV10-1, the J gene TRBJ2-5, with a tentative D call TRBD1 (6 bases). Germline V gene lookup returns CDR1 WNHNN and CDR2 SYGVQD (reference sequence). The CDR3 totals 13 residues. Trimming took off 2 bases at V and 4 bases at J, with 8 bases between the two ends. CDR3 coding DNA: TGCGCCAGCAGTGAGGGCAGGGGAGAGACCCAGTACTTC. Translation: CASSEGRGETQYF.

The genes are TRBV20-1 and TRBJ2-4; D possibly corresponds to TRBD1 (5 bases). Trimming took 3 bases from V and 6 from J, leaving 15 bases between them. The germline V gene has CDR1 DFQATT and CDR2 SNEGSKA (reference sequence). The CDR3 is 14 residues long. For the CDR3, the DNA is TGCAGTGCTAGTCGATATGGGGCCGGAAACATTCAGTACTTC. It translates to CSASRYGAGNIQYF.

This clone showed up just once. V usage is TRBV9 and J usage is TRBJ1-5; no clear D gene. V gave up 5 bases and J gave up 2 bases, with 17 bases separating them. This CDR3 is 16 amino acids long. Per germline, CDR1 SGDLS and CDR2 YYNGEE. Here the CDR3 reads CASSAEDIGGNQPQHF. Written as DNA, the CDR3 is TGTGCCAGCAGTGCCGAGGATATCGGGGGCAATCAGCCCCAGCATTTT.

The chain is built from TRBV4-1 and TRBJ2-7, with D perhaps TRBD1 (6 bases). V was clipped by 0 bases and J by 3 bases, with 15 bases between them. CDR1 MGHRA and CDR2 YSYEKL come from the germline V gene. CDR3 size: 16 residues. CDR3 DNA sequence: TGCGCCAGCAGCCAAGATGAGCAGGGGCGCGACTACGAGCAGTACTTC. Protein: CASSQDEQGRDYEQYF.

The chain recombines TRBV7-9 with TRBJ2-7; D call uncertain. CDR1 and CDR2 (germline): SEHNR, FQNEAQ (reference sequence). The CDR3 loop spans 14 amino acids. Between the trimmed V and J ends, which lost 3 bases and 4 bases, there was a span of 13 bases. The CDR3 sequence: CASSFVGRVYEQYF. The CDR3 nucleotides are TGTGCCAGCAGCTTCGTTGGGCGTGTGTACGAGCAGTACTTC.

The chain's CDR3 is CASSLQGISGNTIYF. The CDR3 nucleotides read TGTGCCAGCAGCCTACAGGGGATCTCTGGAAACACCATATATTTT. The rearrangement links TRBV7-2 to TRBJ1-3, with 7 bases fitting TRBD1. J was trimmed by 0 bases and V by 5 bases; bases with no gene match: 4. The CDR3 spans 15 residues. Per germline, CDR1 SGHTA and CDR2 FQGNSA.

This chain joins TRBV18 and TRBJ1-2, with 10 bases identical to TRBD1. This CDR3 region has 15 residues. Trimming removed 3 bases from V and 6 bases from J; junction bases left unmatched: 7. Germline loops: CDR1 KGHSH, CDR2 LQKENI. Here the CDR3 reads CASSPGTGAINGYTF. CDR3 nucleotides: TGTGCCAGCTCACCCGGGACAGGGGCGATTAATGGCTACACCTTC.